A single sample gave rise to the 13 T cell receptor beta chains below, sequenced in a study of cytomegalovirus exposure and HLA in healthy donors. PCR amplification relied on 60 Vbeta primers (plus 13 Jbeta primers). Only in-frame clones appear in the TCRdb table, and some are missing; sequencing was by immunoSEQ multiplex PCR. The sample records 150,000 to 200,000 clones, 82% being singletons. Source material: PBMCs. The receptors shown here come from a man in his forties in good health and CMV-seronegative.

Here the CDR3 reads CASSPLGQPKNSPLHF. The CDR3 bases are TGTGCCAGCAGCCCACTGGGACAGCCCAAAAATTCACCCCTCCACTTT. J is TRBJ1-6 and V is TRBV11-2; 7 bases map to TRBD1. This CDR3 spans 16 amino acids. Germline V gene data show CDR1 as SGHAT and CDR2 as FQNNGV. V shed 5 bases, J shed 7 bases, and the junction held 11 bases outside the gene matches.

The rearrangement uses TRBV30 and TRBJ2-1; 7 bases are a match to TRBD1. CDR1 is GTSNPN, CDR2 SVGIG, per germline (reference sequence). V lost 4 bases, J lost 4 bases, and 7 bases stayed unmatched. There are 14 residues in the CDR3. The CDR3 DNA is TGTGCCTGGAAAGTAGGACAGGCATACAATGAGCAGTTCTTC. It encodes CAWKVGQAYNEQFF.

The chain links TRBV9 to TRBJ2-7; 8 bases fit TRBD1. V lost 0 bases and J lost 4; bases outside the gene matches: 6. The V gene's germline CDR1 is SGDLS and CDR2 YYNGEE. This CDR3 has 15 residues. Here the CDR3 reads CASSVERQGPYEQYF. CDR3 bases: TGTGCCAGCAGCGTAGAAAGACAGGGGCCGTACGAGCAGTACTTC.

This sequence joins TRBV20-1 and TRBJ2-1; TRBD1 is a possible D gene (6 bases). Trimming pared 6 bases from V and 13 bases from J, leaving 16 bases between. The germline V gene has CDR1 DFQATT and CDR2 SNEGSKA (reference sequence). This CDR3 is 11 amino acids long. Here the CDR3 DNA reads TGCAGTGCGGGGGCCCAGGAGGATCAGTTCTTC. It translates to CSAGAQEDQFF.

The CDR3 DNA reads TGCGCCAGCAGCTTGGCCCCCGCGACAGCCGTATCTGAAGCTTTCTTT. Protein product: CASSLAPATAVSEAFF. This chain joins TRBV5-1 and TRBJ1-1; D may be TRBD1 (5 bases). V gave up 0 bases and J gave up 6 bases, with 18 bases separating them. This CDR3 region has 16 residues. Germline CDR1 reads SGHRS; CDR2 reads YFSETQ.

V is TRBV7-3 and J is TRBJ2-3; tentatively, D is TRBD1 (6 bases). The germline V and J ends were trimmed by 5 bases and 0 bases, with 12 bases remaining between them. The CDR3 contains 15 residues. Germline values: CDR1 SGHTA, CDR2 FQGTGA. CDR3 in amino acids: CASSQDRPSTDTQYF. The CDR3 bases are TGTGCCAGCAGCCAAGACAGGCCTAGCACAGATACGCAGTATTTT.

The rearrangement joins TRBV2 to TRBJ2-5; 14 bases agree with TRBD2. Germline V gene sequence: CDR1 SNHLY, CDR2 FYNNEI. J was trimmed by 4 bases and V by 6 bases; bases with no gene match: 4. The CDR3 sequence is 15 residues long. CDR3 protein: CASSYGLAGGETQYF. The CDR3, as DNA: TGTGCCAGCAGCTACGGACTAGCGGGGGGAGAGACCCAGTACTTC.

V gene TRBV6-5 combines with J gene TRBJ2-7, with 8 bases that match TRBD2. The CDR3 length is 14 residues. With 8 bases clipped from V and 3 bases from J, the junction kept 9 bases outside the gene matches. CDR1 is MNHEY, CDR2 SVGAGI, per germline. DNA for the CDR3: TGTGCCAGCCATCCGGGGGGGGAGTTCTACGAGCAGTACTTC. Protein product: CASHPGGEFYEQYF.

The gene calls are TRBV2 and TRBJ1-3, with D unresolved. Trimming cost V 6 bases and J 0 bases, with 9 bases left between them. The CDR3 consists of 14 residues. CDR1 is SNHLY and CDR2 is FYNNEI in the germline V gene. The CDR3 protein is CASRQTSSGNTIYF. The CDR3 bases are TGTGCCAGCAGACAGACTAGCTCTGGAAACACCATATATTTT.

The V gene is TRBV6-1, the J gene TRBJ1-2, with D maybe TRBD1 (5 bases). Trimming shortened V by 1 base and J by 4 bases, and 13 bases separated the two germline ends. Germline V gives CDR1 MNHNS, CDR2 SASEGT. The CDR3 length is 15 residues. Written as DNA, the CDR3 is TGTGCCAGCAGTGAAGGACAGTTACCTACCTATGGCTACACCTTC. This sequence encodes CASSEGQLPTYGYTF.

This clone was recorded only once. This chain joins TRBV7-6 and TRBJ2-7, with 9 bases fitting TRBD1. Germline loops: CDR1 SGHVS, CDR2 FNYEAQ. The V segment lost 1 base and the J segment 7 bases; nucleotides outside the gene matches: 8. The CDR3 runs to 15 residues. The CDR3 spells CASSLVPGQGGEQYF. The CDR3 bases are TGTGCCAGCAGCTTAGTTCCGGGACAGGGAGGAGAGCAGTACTTC.

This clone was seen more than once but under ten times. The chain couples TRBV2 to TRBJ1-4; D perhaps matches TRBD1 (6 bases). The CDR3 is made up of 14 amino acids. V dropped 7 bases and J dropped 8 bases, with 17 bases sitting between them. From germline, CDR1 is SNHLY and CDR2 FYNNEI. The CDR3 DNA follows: TGTGCCAGCAAGCTAGCAGGGGAAAGCGAAAAACTGTTTTTT. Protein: CASKLAGESEKLFF.

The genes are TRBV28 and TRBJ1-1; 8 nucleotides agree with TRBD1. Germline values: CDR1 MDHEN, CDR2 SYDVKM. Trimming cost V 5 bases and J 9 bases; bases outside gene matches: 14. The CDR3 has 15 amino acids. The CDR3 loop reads CASSIPGRGRLQAFF. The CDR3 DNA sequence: TGTGCCAGCAGTATACCGGGCAGGGGGCGGTTGCAAGCTTTCTTT.